Each of the 6 T cell receptor beta chains below was sequenced from the same sample in a study of identical twins. A single record per CDR3 protein comes from TCRdb applying MiXCR to the 5' RACE reads. The sample holds around 340,000 distinct CDR3 sequences, 12% seen once. The same data also went into a second study, on yellow fever vaccine responses in identical twins.

Sequences were obtained from CD8+ T cells sorted from blood. Receptors were obtained from a woman between 18 and 30 years old in good health.

There are a few counts of this clonotype. Here the CDR3 DNA reads TGTGCCAGCACTCCCGGACGGACTGATTCACCCCTCCACTTT. This encodes CASTPGRTDSPLHF. V usage is TRBV6-1 and J usage is TRBJ1-6; D is unclear. CDR3 length: 14 amino acids. Trimming left V 7 bases short and J 8 bases short, with 15 bases between. Germline assignment: CDR1 MNHNS and CDR2 SASEGT.

The sample holds a few counts of this clonotype. CDR3 residues: CSATSYGESNQPQHF. CDR3 bases: TGCAGTGCTACCTCTTACGGGGAAAGCAATCAGCCCCAGCATTTT. V is TRBV20-1 and J is TRBJ1-5; no definite D call. The germline CDR1 and CDR2 sequences are DFQATT and SNEGSKA (reference sequence). V gave up 4 bases and J gave up 1 base, with 14 bases separating them. CDR3 size: 15 residues.

V is TRBV9 and J is TRBJ2-1; TRBD2 matches 16 bases. The junction had 9 bases not matched to a gene; V was cut back by 4 bases and J by 8 bases. Per the germline V gene, CDR1 is SGDLS and CDR2 is YYNGEE. The CDR3 contains 17 residues. The CDR3 DNA reads TGTGCCAGCAGCCCAGGGACTAGCGGGAGGGTAGGGGATGAGCAGTTCTTC. This sequence encodes CASSPGTSGRVGDEQFF.

The table lists this clonotype with many counts. V gene TRBV15 combines with J gene TRBJ2-3, with TRBD1 matching over 10 bases. This CDR3 has 16 residues. V shed 1 base and J 4 bases; nucleotides not matched to a gene: 5. From germline, CDR1 is LNHNV and CDR2 YYDKDF (reference sequence). CDR3 in DNA: TGTGCCACCAGCAGAGCCTCCGGGACAGGGGCAGATACGCAGTATTTT. Translating gives CATSRASGTGADTQYF.

The V and J genes are TRBV28 and TRBJ1-1; D is uncertain. Germline V gene lookup returns CDR1 MDHEN and CDR2 SYDVKM. Trimming removed 6 bases from V and 0 bases from J, with 17 bases in between. CDR3 length equals 16 residues. Here the CDR3 DNA reads TGTGCCAGCAGCGTTGGCAGGAGAAACATGAACACTGAAGCTTTCTTT. This translates into CASSVGRRNMNTEAFF. Filled out from reference TRBV28 and TRBJ1-1, the complete variable domain reads DVKVTQSSRYLVKRTGEKVFLECVQDMDHENMFWYRQDPGLGLRLIYFSYDVKMKEKGDIPEGYSVSREKKERFSLILESASTNQTSMYLCASSVGRRNMNTEAFFGQGTRLTVV.

Many counts were recorded for this clonotype. V and J are TRBV4-1 and TRBJ2-3; D remains unclear. The CDR3 contains 15 residues. Germline CDR1 and CDR2: MGHRA and YSYEKL. Trimming removed 4 bases from V and 0 bases from J, with 11 bases in between. CDR3 protein: CASSLLDTSTDTQYF. The CDR3 region has the DNA TGCGCCAGCAGCCTCTTAGACACTAGCACAGATACGCAGTATTTT.